Shown below are 20 T cell receptor beta chains from a single sample sequenced in a study of blood T cell repertoires in COVID-19. Clones were sequenced by immunoSEQ multiplex PCR, and TCRdb holds only the in-frame ones, with some missing. The sample shows about 480,000 clones, roughly 90% of them seen only once. Material for sequencing was PBMCs or T cells enriched from blood (not recorded which). These receptors originate from a woman aged 40 to 50 who had recovered from COVID-19.

The table lists this clone with a few counts. The chain recombines TRBV3-1 (or the pseudogene TRBV3-2) with TRBJ1-1; D is unresolved. The V gene's germline CDR1 is LGHDT and CDR2 YNNKEL (reference sequence). There are 13 residues in the CDR3. V lost 3 bases, J lost 2 bases, and 7 bases lay in between. In nucleotides, the CDR3 is TGTGCCAGCAGCCATTCGGGAAACACTGAAGCTTTCTTT. Protein product: CASSHSGNTEAFF.

The chain recombines TRBV7-2 with TRBJ2-1; TRBD2 aligns across 11 bases. CDR1 is SGHTA, CDR2 FQGNSA, per germline. The CDR3 is 16 amino acids. Trimming took 1 base from V and 5 from J; bases not matched to a gene: 4. CDR3 coding DNA: TGTGCCAGCAGCTTAGAGGGGACTAGCGGAAACAATGAGCAGTTCTTC. Translated: CASSLEGTSGNNEQFF.

V usage is TRBV15 and J usage is TRBJ2-7; a weak D match, TRBD1 (6 bases). Trimming shortened V by 0 bases and J by 2 bases, and 8 bases separated the two germline ends. Germline V gives CDR1 LNHNV, CDR2 YYDKDF (reference sequence). This CDR3 has 14 residues. In DNA form, the CDR3 reads TGTGCCACCAGCAGAGACTGGGGGCCCTACGAGCAGTACTTC. This encodes CATSRDWGPYEQYF. The full variable domain, its missing parts supplied by reference TRBV15 and TRBJ2-7, is DAMVIQNPRYQVTQFGKPVTLSCSQTLNHNVMYWYQQKSSQAPKLLFHYYDKDFNNEADTPDNFQSRRPNTSFCFLDIRSPGLGDTAMYLCATSRDWGPYEQYFGPGTRLTVT.

This clone was observed once. V and J are TRBV7-2 and TRBJ2-7; TRBD2 matches 7 bases. The CDR3 has 14 amino acids. Per the germline V gene, CDR1 is SGHTA and CDR2 is FQGNSA. V shed 5 bases, J shed 4 bases, and the junction held 8 bases outside the gene matches. This CDR3 reads CASSGAGDLYEQYF. As DNA, the CDR3 is TGTGCCAGCAGCGGGGCGGGAGATCTATACGAGCAGTACTTC.

The chain joins TRBV7-9 to TRBJ2-2; D uncertain. The V end was cut by 1 base, the J end by 6 bases, with 6 bases between. The germline gives CDR1 SEHNR, CDR2 FQNEAQ (reference sequence). CDR3 length: 13 amino acids. CDR3 sequence (DNA): TGTGCCAGCAGCTTAGGAGAGGCCGGGGAGCTGTTTTTT. The encoded protein is CASSLGEAGELFF.

The chain employs TRBV18 and TRBJ2-7, with D perhaps TRBD1 (6 bases). Deletions cut 1 base from V and 6 bases from J, with 13 bases between. CDR1 and CDR2 (germline): KGHSH, LQKENI. CDR3 length: 14 residues. This chain's CDR3 is CASSPRGRSLEQYF. The CDR3 region has the DNA TGTGCCAGCTCACCACGGGGGCGCTCACTCGAGCAGTACTTC.

The chain joins TRBV11-2 to TRBJ2-1, with TRBD2 matching over 11 bases. The CDR3 spans 17 residues. Germline CDR1 and CDR2: SGHAT and FQNNGV. V trimming: 1 base; J trimming: 7 bases; junction bases outside the gene matches: 9. The CDR3 nucleotides read TGTGCCAGCAGCTTAGGGGTTTTAGCGGGAGGGTTTAATGAGCAGTTCTTC. Protein sequence: CASSLGVLAGGFNEQFF.

The chain couples TRBV9 to TRBJ1-1; 7 bases match TRBD1. CDR1 is SGDLS and CDR2 is YYNGEE in the germline V gene. V gave up 2 bases and J gave up 4 bases; unmatched junction bases: 5. The CDR3 has 14 residues. CDR3: CASSVRQGGTEAFF. As DNA, the CDR3 is TGTGCCAGCAGCGTCCGACAGGGCGGCACTGAAGCTTTCTTT. Variable domain in full (rest from reference TRBV9 and TRBJ1-1): DSGVTQTPKHLITATGQRVTLRCSPRSGDLSVYWYQQSLDQGLQFLIQYYNGEERAKGNILERFSAQQFPDLHSELNLSSLELGDSALYFCASSVRQGGTEAFFGQGTRLTVV.

The chain combines TRBV9 with TRBJ2-5, with 12 nucleotides matching TRBD1. The V and J ends lost 3 bases and 4 bases, in that order; junction bases with no gene match: 7. This CDR3 is 16 amino acids long. The V gene's germline CDR1 is SGDLS and CDR2 YYNGEE. Written as DNA, the CDR3 is TGTGCCAGCAGCGAACGGGGACAGGGGGCCCGAGAGACCCAGTACTTC. This encodes CASSERGQGARETQYF.

CDR3 in amino acids: CASSLGPRGELFF. The CDR3 DNA sequence: TGTGCCAGCAGCTTGGGTCCTCGCGGGGAGCTGTTTTTT. This sequence joins TRBV5-6 and TRBJ2-2; no reliable D call. V was clipped by 0 bases and J by 7 bases, with 7 bases between them. Germline lookup yields CDR1 SGHDT and CDR2 YYEEEE. The CDR3 loop spans 13 amino acids.

The CDR3 is CASSLLGGPGTGELFF. CDR3 nucleotides: TGTGCCAGCAGTTTATTGGGAGGCCCAGGGACCGGGGAGCTGTTTTTT. The rearrangement links TRBV27 to TRBJ2-2, with D tentatively TRBD2 (6 bases). Per germline, CDR1 MNHEY and CDR2 SMNVEV (reference sequence). The V end lost 1 base, the J end lost 5 bases, and 14 bases lay between the germline ends. The CDR3 is 16 amino acids.

This chain joins TRBV2 and TRBJ2-1; 9 bases match TRBD1. Germline V gives CDR1 SNHLY, CDR2 FYNNEI. This CDR3 region has 13 residues. Trimming removed 10 bases from V and 3 bases from J; junction bases left unmatched: 4. The CDR3 region has the DNA TGTGCCACCCGGGACAGGGTCTACAATGAGCAGTTCTTC. It translates to CATRDRVYNEQFF.

This rearrangement joins TRBV11-2 to TRBJ2-5; TRBD1 matches at 9 bases. Germline V gives CDR1 SGHAT, CDR2 FQNNGV. The CDR3 contains 15 residues. Trimming at V came to 0 bases and at J to 4 bases, leaving 3 bases not matched to a gene. The CDR3 bases are TGTGCCAGCAGCTTAGATGGACAGGGGTCAGAGACCCAGTACTTC. It encodes CASSLDGQGSETQYF.

V is TRBV2 and J is TRBJ1-1; no clear D. The germline CDR1 and CDR2 sequences are SNHLY and FYNNEI. The length of the CDR3 is 13 residues. The germline V and J ends were trimmed by 6 bases and 3 bases, with 11 bases remaining between them. In nucleotides, the CDR3 is TGTGCCAGCAGGGGAGAGGTGGACACTGAAGCTTTCTTT. It encodes CASRGEVDTEAFF.

V gene TRBV12-3 or TRBV12-4 combines with J gene TRBJ2-1; D not certain. The CDR3 sequence is 13 residues long. Trimming took off 6 bases at V and 5 bases at J, with 11 bases between the two ends. CDR3 nucleotides: TGTGCCAGCAGGTACAGTGGCAACAATGAGCAGTTCTTC. Translated, it gives CASRYSGNNEQFF.

The genes are TRBV7-9 and TRBJ2-3, with D perhaps TRBD1 (6 bases). This CDR3 is built from 15 residues. Trimming removed 5 bases from V and 3 bases from J, with 15 bases in between. Germline assignment: CDR1 SEHNR and CDR2 FQNEAQ (reference sequence). CDR3 amino acids: CASSAWDTQTDTQYF. DNA of the CDR3: TGTGCCAGCAGCGCGTGGGACACCCAAACAGATACGCAGTATTTT. Full variable domain (rest looked up from reference TRBV7-9 and TRBJ2-3): DTGVSQNPRHKITKRGQNVTFRCDPISEHNRLYWYRQTLGQGPEFLTYFQNEAQLEKSRLLSDRFSAERPKGSFSTLEIQRTEQGDSAMYLCASSAWDTQTDTQYFGPGTRLTVL.

The CDR3 nucleotides read TGTGCCAGCTCATCCGGAGCGGGAGTAACTAAGTCCTACGAGCAGTACTTC. This sequence encodes CASSSGAGVTKSYEQYF. This rearrangement joins TRBV18 to TRBJ2-7, with 8 bases fitting TRBD2. Germline CDR1 and CDR2: KGHSH and LQKENI. J gave up 1 base and V 5 bases, and 13 bases lay outside the gene matches. This CDR3 contains 17 residues.

The chain recombines TRBV30 with TRBJ1-6; TRBD1 matches at 9 bases. CDR3 length equals 18 residues. CDR1 GTSNPN and CDR2 SVGIG come from the germline V gene (reference sequence). The junction had 11 bases not matched to a gene; V was cut back by 0 bases and J by 5 bases. The CDR3 nucleotides are TGTGCCTGGAGTGTACTTCCGGGACAGGGCATCGATAATTCACCCCTCCACTTT. The encoded protein is CAWSVLPGQGIDNSPLHF.

The chain has TRBV2 and TRBJ1-1; 11 bases line up with TRBD1. Germline-derived CDR1 and CDR2 are SNHLY and FYNNEI. V was clipped by 6 bases and J by 6 bases; unmatched bases: 6. CDR3 length: 14 residues. The chain's CDR3 is CASRGTGGWSEAFF. CDR3 in DNA: TGTGCCAGCAGGGGGACAGGGGGGTGGTCTGAAGCTTTCTTT. The complete variable domain, with remaining parts taken from reference TRBV2 and TRBJ1-1, reads EPEVTQTPSHQVTQMGQEVILRCVPISNHLYFYWYRQILGQKVEFLVSFYNNEISEKSEIFDDQFSVERPDGSNFTLKIRSTKLEDSAMYFCASRGTGGWSEAFFGQGTRLTVV.

The CDR3 spells CASSQDPPGIQNTEAFF. CDR3 nucleotides: TGCGCCAGCAGCCAAGATCCACCCGGGATCCAGAACACTGAAGCTTTCTTT. The chain joins TRBV4-3 to TRBJ1-1; no clear D. Germline V gene lookup returns CDR1 LGHNA and CDR2 YSLEER. The CDR3 is made up of 17 amino acids. The ends were cut back, 0 bases at V and 1 base at J, with 15 bases in the middle.